This T cell receptor beta chain appears in the sequencing data of a study of human T cells and chemical hapten exposure. Study-level findings and limits: No change in TCRs above 1 in 1000 frequency was produced by DPC sensitization.

TCRdb fed the 5' RACE reads into MiXCR, producing one record per CDR3 protein. The sample has about 140,000 distinct CDR3 sequences, 3.5% to 5% seen once. The starting material, unfractionated whole blood, was used for total RNA extraction. Germline-derived CDR1 and CDR2 are SEHNR and FQNEAQ (reference sequence). CDR3 size: 13 residues. Trimming cost V 3 bases and J 4 bases, with 9 bases left between them. This clonotype was found a few times. Its target is unknown. The chain couples TRBV7-9 to TRBJ1-1, with D possibly being TRBD1 (5 bases). This TCR was sampled from a female donor in good health. The CDR3, as DNA: TGTGCCAGCAGCTTCGGACAAATCACTGAAGCTTTCTTT. As protein: CASSFGQITEAFF.